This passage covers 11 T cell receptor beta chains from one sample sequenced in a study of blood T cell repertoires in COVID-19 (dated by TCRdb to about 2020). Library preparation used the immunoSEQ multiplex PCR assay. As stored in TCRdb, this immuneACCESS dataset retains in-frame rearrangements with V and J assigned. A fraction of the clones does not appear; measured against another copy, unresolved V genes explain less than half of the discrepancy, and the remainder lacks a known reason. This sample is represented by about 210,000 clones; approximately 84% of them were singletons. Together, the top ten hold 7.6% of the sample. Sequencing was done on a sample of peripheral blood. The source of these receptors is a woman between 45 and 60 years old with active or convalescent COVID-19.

The CDR3 DNA reads TGCGCCAGCAGCGCGCCCAGGGATAACACAGATACGCAGTATTTT. It codes for CASSAPRDNTDTQYF. The V and J genes are TRBV5-1 and TRBJ2-3; perhaps TRBD1 as D (5 bases). CDR1 SGHRS and CDR2 YFSETQ come from the germline V gene. Trimming left V 4 bases short and J 2 bases short, with 14 bases between. The CDR3 is made up of 15 amino acids.

CDR3 residues: CASSPGTFSYNEQFF. The CDR3 bases are TGTGCCAGCAGCCCCGGGACTTTCTCCTACAATGAGCAGTTCTTC. The J gene is TRBJ2-1, the V gene TRBV9, with a tentative D call TRBD2 (6 bases). V lost 4 bases, J lost 0 bases, and 11 bases lay in between. The germline gives CDR1 SGDLS, CDR2 YYNGEE. The CDR3 runs 15 residues.

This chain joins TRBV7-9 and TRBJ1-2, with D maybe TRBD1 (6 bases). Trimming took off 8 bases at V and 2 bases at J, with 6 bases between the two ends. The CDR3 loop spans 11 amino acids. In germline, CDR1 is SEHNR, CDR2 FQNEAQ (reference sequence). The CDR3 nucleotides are TGTGCCAGCGACAGGAACTATGGCTACACCTTC. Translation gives CASDRNYGYTF.

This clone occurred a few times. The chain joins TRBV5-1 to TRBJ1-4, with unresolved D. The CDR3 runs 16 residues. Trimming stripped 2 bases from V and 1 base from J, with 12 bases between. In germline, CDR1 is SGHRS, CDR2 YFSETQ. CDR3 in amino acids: CASSLGGSLTNEKLFF. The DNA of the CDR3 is TGCGCCAGCAGCTTAGGCGGTTCTCTAACTAATGAAAAACTGTTTTTT.

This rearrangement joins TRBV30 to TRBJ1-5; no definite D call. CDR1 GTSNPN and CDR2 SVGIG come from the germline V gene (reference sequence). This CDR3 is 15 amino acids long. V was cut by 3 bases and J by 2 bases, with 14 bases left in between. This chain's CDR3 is CAWSSYQAGNQPQHF. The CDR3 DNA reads TGTGCCTGGAGCTCTTATCAAGCGGGCAATCAGCCCCAGCATTTT.

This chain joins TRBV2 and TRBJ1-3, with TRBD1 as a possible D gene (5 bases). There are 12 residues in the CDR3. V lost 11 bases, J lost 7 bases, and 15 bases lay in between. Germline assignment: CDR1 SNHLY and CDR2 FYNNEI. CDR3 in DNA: TGTGCCTCCAAGGGGCTCGAGAACACCATATATTTT. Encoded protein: CASKGLENTIYF. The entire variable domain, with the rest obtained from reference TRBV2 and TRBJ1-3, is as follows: EPEVTQTPSHQVTQMGQEVILRCVPISNHLYFYWYRQILGQKVEFLVSFYNNEISEKSEIFDDQFSVERPDGSNFTLKIRSTKLEDSAMYFCASKGLENTIYFGEGSWLTVV.

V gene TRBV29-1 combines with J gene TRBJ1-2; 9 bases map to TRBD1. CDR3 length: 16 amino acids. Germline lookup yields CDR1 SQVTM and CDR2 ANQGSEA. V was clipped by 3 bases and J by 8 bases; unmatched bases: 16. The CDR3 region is CSVEAGTGSLNGGYTF. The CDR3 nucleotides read TGCAGCGTTGAGGCTGGGACAGGGAGCTTGAATGGGGGCTACACCTTC.

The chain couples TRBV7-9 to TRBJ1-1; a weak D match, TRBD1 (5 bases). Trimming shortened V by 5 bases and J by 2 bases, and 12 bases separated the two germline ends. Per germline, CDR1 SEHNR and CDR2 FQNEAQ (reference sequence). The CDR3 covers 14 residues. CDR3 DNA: TGTGCCAGCAGCCCCCGACAGTCAAACACTGAAGCTTTCTTT. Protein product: CASSPRQSNTEAFF. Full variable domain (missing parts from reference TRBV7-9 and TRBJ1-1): DTGVSQNPRHKITKRGQNVTFRCDPISEHNRLYWYRQTLGQGPEFLTYFQNEAQLEKSRLLSDRFSAERPKGSFSTLEIQRTEQGDSAMYLCASSPRQSNTEAFFGQGTRLTVV.

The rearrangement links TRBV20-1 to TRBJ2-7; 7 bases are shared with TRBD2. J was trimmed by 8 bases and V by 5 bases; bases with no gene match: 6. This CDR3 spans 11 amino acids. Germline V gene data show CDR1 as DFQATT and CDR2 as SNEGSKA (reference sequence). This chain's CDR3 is CSAWGRGQQYF. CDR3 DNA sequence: TGCAGTGCTTGGGGGAGGGGACAGCAGTACTTC.

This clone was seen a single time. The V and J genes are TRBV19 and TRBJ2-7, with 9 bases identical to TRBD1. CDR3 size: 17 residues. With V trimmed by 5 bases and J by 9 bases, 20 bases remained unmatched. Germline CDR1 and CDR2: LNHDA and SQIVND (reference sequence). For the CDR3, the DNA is TGTGCCAGTAGTTGGCGGACAGGGGATGGACGGGTAAACGGGCAGTACGTC. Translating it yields CASSWRTGDGRVNGQYV.

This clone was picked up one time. CDR3 DNA sequence: TGTGCCAGCAGCCGTCTCAGGGGTCAGAATTCACCCCTCCACTTT. It yields the protein CASSRLRGQNSPLHF. The chain recombines TRBV7-2 with TRBJ1-6, with D possibly TRBD1 on 6 matching bases. CDR1 and CDR2 (germline): SGHTA, FQGNSA. The length of the CDR3 is 15 residues. The V end lost 5 bases, the J end lost 7 bases, and 15 bases lay between the germline ends.